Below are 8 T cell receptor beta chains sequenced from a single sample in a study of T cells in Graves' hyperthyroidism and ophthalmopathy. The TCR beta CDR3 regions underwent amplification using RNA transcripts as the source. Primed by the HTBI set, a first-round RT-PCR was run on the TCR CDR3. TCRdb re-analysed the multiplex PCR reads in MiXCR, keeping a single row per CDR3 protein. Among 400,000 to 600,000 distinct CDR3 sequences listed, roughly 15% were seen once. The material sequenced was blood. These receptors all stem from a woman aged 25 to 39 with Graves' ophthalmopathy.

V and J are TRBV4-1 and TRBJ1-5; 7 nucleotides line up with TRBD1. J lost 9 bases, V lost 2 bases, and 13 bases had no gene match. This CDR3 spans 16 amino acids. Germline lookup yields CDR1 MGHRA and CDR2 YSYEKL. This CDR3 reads CASSQTADRVGRPQHF. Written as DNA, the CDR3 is TGCGCCAGCAGCCAAACGGCCGACAGGGTTGGACGGCCCCAGCATTTT.

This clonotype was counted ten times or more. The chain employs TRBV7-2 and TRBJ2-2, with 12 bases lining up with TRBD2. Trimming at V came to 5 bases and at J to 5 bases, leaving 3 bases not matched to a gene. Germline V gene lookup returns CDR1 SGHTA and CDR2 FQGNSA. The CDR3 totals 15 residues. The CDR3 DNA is TGTGCCAGCAGCGCGACTAGCGGGAGAACCGGGGAGCTGTTTTTT. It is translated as CASSATSGRTGELFF.

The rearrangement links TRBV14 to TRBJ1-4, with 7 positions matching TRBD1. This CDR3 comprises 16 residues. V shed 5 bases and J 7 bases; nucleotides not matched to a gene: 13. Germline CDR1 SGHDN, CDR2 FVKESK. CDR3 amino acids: CASSAWDSRRGEKLFF. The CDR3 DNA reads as TGTGCCAGCAGCGCGTGGGACAGCCGGCGGGGTGAAAAACTGTTTTTT.

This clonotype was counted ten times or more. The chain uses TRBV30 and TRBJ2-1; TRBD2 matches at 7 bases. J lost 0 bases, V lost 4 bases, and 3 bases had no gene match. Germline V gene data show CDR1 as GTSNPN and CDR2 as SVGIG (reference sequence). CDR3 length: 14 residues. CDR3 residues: CAWTGLSSYNEQFF. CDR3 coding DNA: TGTGCCTGGACGGGACTAAGCTCCTACAATGAGCAGTTCTTC.

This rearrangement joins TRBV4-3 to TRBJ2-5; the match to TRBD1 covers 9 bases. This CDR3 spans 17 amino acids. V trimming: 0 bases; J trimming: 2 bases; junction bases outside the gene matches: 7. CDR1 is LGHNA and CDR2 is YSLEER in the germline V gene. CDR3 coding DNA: TGCGCCAGCAGCCAAGAGAGACAGGGGGTAGGTCAAGAGACCCAGTACTTC. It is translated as CASSQERQGVGQETQYF.

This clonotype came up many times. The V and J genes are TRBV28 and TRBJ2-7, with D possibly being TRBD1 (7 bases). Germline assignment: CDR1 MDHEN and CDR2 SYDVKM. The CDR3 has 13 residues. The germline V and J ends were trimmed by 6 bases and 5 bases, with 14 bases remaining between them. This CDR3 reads CASSHRGLNEQYF. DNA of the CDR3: TGTGCCAGCAGCCACAGGGGACTCAACGAGCAGTACTTC.

CDR3 in amino acids: CASSMVQAGSYEQYF. The CDR3 DNA is TGTGCCAGTAGTATGGTCCAGGCGGGCTCCTACGAGCAGTACTTC. The chain couples TRBV19 to TRBJ2-7, with D possibly being TRBD2 (5 bases). Per the germline V gene, CDR1 is LNHDA and CDR2 is SQIVND (reference sequence). The CDR3 is 15 amino acids. Trimming pared 3 bases from V and 0 bases from J, leaving 12 bases between.

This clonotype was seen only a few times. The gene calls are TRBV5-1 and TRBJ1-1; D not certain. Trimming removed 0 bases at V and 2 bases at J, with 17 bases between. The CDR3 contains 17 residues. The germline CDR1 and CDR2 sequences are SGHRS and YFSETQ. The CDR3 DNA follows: TGCGCCAGCAGCTTGGTTGGAGAGGCACCGAAAAACACTGAAGCTTTCTTT. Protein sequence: CASSLVGEAPKNTEAFF.